This TCR beta chain was found in a study of CD8 T cells in ankylosing spondylitis. CDR3 length: 17 amino acids. Germline CDR1 reads DFQATT; CDR2 reads SNEGSKA (reference sequence). Deletions cut 0 bases from V and 5 bases from J, with 22 bases between. Comments on this clonotype: The target antigen is unknown.

General study points: Seemingly distinctive of ankylosing spondylitis blood was a TCR beta motif formed by eight highly homologous variants. Clones linked to disease were reported to show significant enrichment in matched ankylosing spondylitis synovial fluid.

TCRdb passed the 5' RACE reads through MiXCR, listing each CDR3 protein once. The sample has under 450,000 distinct CDR3 sequences, 15% to 20% seen once; the top ten hold around 0.92%. This receptor was identified in a male donor with ankylosing spondylitis. Material: blood, either unsorted or a sorted T cell fraction (not recorded which). V is TRBV20-1 and J is TRBJ2-5; either TRBD1 or TRBD2 may fit D (7 bases each). CDR3 loop: CSARELASGRGWETQYF. The DNA of the CDR3 is TGCAGTGCTAGAGAGTTGGCTAGCGGCAGGGGGTGGGAGACCCAGTACTTC.